The 8 T cell receptor beta chains in this list originate from one sample, sequenced in a study of blood T cell repertoires in COVID-19. Libraries were prepared by immunoSEQ multiplex PCR; TCRdb keeps only in-frame clonotypes and omits some of them. Altogether under 500,000 clones are present, 85% to 90% being singletons, with the ten largest covering 4% to 4.5%. The sample taken for sequencing was peripheral blood. The source is a woman in her thirties with acute or convalescent COVID-19.

The rearrangement joins TRBV6-5 to TRBJ2-7; D possibly corresponds to TRBD2 (6 bases). Germline lookup yields CDR1 MNHEY and CDR2 SVGAGI. V was pared by 0 bases and J by 6 bases, with 9 bases between. CDR3 length: 13 amino acids. CDR3 nucleotides: TGTGCCAGCAGTTACTCCGGGGGTACCGAGCAGTACTTC. Protein product: CASSYSGGTEQYF.

The rearrangement joins TRBV11-2 to TRBJ1-6, with D possibly being TRBD1 (6 bases). V was trimmed by 3 bases and J by 10 bases, leaving 16 bases between them. CDR3 size: 15 residues. The germline gives CDR1 SGHAT, CDR2 FQNNGV. The chain's CDR3 is CASSFRGGEGSPLHF. CDR3 coding DNA: TGTGCCAGCAGCTTCCGAGGGGGTGAGGGCTCACCCCTCCACTTT.

This clone has a single count. The CDR3 bases are TGTGCCAGCAGCTTTAGGACAGGGACCGAGCAGTACTTC. It codes for CASSFRTGTEQYF. The chain has TRBV7-3 and TRBJ2-7; TRBD1 matches 8 bases. This CDR3 has 13 amino acids. The germline V gene encodes CDR1 SGHTA and CDR2 FQGTGA. Germline trimming cut 3 bases from V and 6 bases from J; bases unmatched to any gene: 4.

The chain uses TRBV5-1 and TRBJ1-1; no clear D gene. Germline CDR1 SGHRS, CDR2 YFSETQ. The CDR3 extends over 14 amino acids. Between the trimmed V and J ends, which lost 5 bases and 1 base, there was a span of 12 bases. This chain's CDR3 is CASRLAAGNTEAFF. The CDR3, as DNA: TGCGCCAGCAGACTCGCGGCTGGGAACACTGAAGCTTTCTTT.

V usage is TRBV5-1 and J usage is TRBJ2-7; D remains ambiguous. This CDR3 contains 12 residues. Germline loops: CDR1 SGHRS, CDR2 YFSETQ. V was shortened by 1 base and J by 3 bases, with 5 bases between the two germline ends. The chain's CDR3 is CASSLPNYEQYF. In DNA, the CDR3 is TGCGCCAGCAGCTTGCCCAACTACGAGCAGTACTTC.

The chain uses TRBV9 and TRBJ2-2; D might be TRBD2 (7 bases). This CDR3 comprises 15 residues. V was shortened by 2 bases and J by 4 bases, with 12 bases between the two germline ends. CDR1 is SGDLS and CDR2 is YYNGEE in the germline V gene. CDR3 in amino acids: CASSVGGRITGELFF. CDR3 coding DNA: TGTGCCAGCAGCGTCGGGGGGCGGATCACCGGGGAGCTGTTTTTT.

This sequence joins TRBV5-1 and TRBJ1-1, with D possibly being TRBD1 (6 bases). Trimming took off 4 bases at V and 5 bases at J, with 15 bases between the two ends. The CDR3 extends over 14 amino acids. Germline-derived CDR1 and CDR2 are SGHRS and YFSETQ. The CDR3, as DNA: TGCGCCAGCAGCGCCGGACAGATGATTACTGAAGCTTTCTTT. The encoded protein is CASSAGQMITEAFF.

V usage is TRBV7-9 and J usage is TRBJ1-1; 9 bases agree with TRBD1. Germline CDR1 is SEHNR and CDR2 is FQNEAQ (reference sequence). CDR3 length equals 14 residues. Trimming took 7 bases from V and 6 from J; bases not matched to a gene: 9. CDR3 amino acids: CASKTDRGWAEAFF. The CDR3 bases are TGTGCCAGCAAAACTGACAGGGGGTGGGCTGAAGCTTTCTTT.